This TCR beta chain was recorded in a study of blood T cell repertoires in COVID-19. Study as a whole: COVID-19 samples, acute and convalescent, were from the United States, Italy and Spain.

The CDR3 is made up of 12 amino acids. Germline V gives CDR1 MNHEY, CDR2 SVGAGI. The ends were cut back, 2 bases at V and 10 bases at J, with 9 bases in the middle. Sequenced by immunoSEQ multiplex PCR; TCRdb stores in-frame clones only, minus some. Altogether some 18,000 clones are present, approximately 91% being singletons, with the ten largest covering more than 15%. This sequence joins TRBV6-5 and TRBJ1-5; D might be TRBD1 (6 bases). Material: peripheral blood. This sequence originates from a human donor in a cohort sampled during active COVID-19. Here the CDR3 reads CASSYAGAPQHF. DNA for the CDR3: TGTGCCAGCAGTTACGCGGGGGCCCCCCAGCATTTT.